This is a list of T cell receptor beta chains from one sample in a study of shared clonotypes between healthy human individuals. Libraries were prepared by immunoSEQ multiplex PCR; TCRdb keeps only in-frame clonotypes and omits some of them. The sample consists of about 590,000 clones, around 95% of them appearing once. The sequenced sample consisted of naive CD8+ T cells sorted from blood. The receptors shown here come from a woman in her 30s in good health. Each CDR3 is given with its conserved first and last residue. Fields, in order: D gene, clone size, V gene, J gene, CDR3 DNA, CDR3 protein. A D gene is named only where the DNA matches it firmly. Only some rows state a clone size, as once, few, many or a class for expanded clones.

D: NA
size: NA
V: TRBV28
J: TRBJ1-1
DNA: TGTGCCAGCAGTGCCCGACAGAGAGCTGAAGCTTTCTTT
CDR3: CASSARQRAEAFF

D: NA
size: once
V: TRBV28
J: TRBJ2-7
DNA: TGTGCCAGCAGTTTAGAGGGCTCCTACGAGCAGTACTTC
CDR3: CASSLEGSYEQYF

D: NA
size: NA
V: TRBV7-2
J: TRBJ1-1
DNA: TGTGCCAGCCCCGTAGGGGCAATTTCCATGAACACTGAAGCTTTCTTT
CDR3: CASPVGAISMNTEAFF

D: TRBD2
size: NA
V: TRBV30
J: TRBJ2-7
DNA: TGTGCCTGGAGCGATAGCGGGGGATCCTACGAGCAGTACTTC
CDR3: CAWSDSGGSYEQYF

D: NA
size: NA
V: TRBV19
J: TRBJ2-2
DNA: TGTGCCAGTAGTATTTGGGGCAGCAGGTCCGGGGAGCTGTTTTTT
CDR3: CASSIWGSRSGELFF

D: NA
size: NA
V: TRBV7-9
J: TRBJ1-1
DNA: TGTGCCAGCAGGGAAATGGGACGGGCCGACACTGAAGCTTTCTTT
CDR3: CASREMGRADTEAFF

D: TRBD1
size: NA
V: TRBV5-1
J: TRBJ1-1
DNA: TGCGCCAGCAGCCTGGACAGGATGAACACTGAAGCTTTCTTT
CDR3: CASSLDRMNTEAFF

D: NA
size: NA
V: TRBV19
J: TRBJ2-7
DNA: TGTGCCAGTAGTATTACAGGTCCCGGCAGCGAGCAGTACTTC
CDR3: CASSITGPGSEQYF

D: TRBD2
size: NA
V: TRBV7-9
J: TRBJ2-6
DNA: TGTGCCAGCAGCTTAATGGTGCGGCAGCGGGAGGTTGGGGCCAACGTCCTGACTTTC
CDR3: CASSLMVRQREVGANVLTF

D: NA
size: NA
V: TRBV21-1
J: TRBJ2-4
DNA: TGTGCCAGCAAGGTTGAGCGATCCAAAAACATTCAGTACTTC
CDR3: CASKVERSKNIQYF

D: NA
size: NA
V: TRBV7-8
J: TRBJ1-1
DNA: TGTGCCAGCAGCCCCCCCTCCGGGGCTACTGAAGCTTTCTTT
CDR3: CASSPPSGATEAFF